Following are 21 T cell receptor beta chains from one sample sequenced in a study of cytomegalovirus exposure and HLA in healthy donors. PCR used 60 Vbeta primers and 13 Jbeta primers. Generated by immunoSEQ multiplex PCR, the TCRdb table keeps only in-frame clones and is missing some. The repertoire holds more than 150,000 clones, with approximately 80% as singletons. The sample taken for sequencing was PBMCs. These receptors all come from a girl aged 10 to 17 in good health and CMV-seropositive.

V usage is TRBV11-3 and J usage is TRBJ2-7; 8 nucleotides match TRBD1. The V segment lost 5 bases and the J segment 1 base; nucleotides outside the gene matches: 10. The CDR3 runs to 16 residues. Looked up from germline, CDR1 is SGHNT and CDR2 is YENEEA. CDR3 protein: CASSIGVGTGSYEQYF. The CDR3 bases are TGTGCCAGCAGCATAGGTGTGGGGACAGGATCCTACGAGCAGTACTTC.

This chain joins TRBV10-3 and TRBJ2-3; 7 nucleotides match TRBD1. V gave up 9 bases and J gave up 1 base; unmatched junction bases: 4. Germline CDR1 ENHRY, CDR2 SYGVKD. This CDR3 comprises 13 residues. CDR3 sequence reads: CAINRGRTDTQYF. The CDR3 region has the DNA TGTGCCATTAACAGGGGCCGCACAGATACGCAGTATTTT.

The V gene is TRBV2, the J gene TRBJ2-7, with 16 bases lining up with TRBD2. This CDR3 spans 17 amino acids. Germline values: CDR1 SNHLY, CDR2 FYNNEI. V trimming: 3 bases; J trimming: 2 bases; junction bases outside the gene matches: 4. CDR3 region: CASSDLGTSGRAYEQYF. As DNA, the CDR3 is TGTGCCAGCAGTGATCTGGGGACTAGCGGGAGGGCCTACGAGCAGTACTTC.

This clone occurred a few times. This chain connects TRBV6-1 to TRBJ1-5; D is ambiguous. Trimming shortened V by 0 bases and J by 0 bases, and 9 bases separated the two germline ends. The CDR3 length is 16 residues. Looked up from germline, CDR1 is MNHNS and CDR2 is SASEGT. CDR3 bases: TGTGCCAGCAGTGAAGCCCCCCGGGTTAGCAATCAGCCCCAGCATTTT. Protein: CASSEAPRVSNQPQHF.

The chain recombines TRBV27 with TRBJ2-5; 8 bases line up with TRBD2. Germline values: CDR1 MNHEY, CDR2 SMNVEV (reference sequence). J gave up 5 bases and V 3 bases, and 11 bases lay outside the gene matches. The CDR3 consists of 16 residues. The CDR3 region is CASSFTPGGPGETQYF. CDR3 sequence (DNA): TGTGCCAGCAGTTTTACGCCGGGAGGGCCGGGCGAGACCCAGTACTTC.

The V and J genes are TRBV5-4 and TRBJ2-2, with a possible D match to TRBD2 (6 bases). Germline CDR1 and CDR2: SGHNT and YYREEE (reference sequence). V was cut by 1 base and J by 6 bases, with 13 bases left in between. The CDR3 sequence is 15 residues long. The CDR3 DNA reads TGTGCCAGCAGCTTGTCTAGAGGGGAGGCCGGGGAGCTGTTTTTT. This sequence encodes CASSLSRGEAGELFF.

About this clone itself: The junction shows a germline mismatch at one end, possibly a read error. This chain joins TRBV13 and TRBJ1-1; D gene ambiguous. The CDR3 consists of 11 residues. CDR1 is PRHDT and CDR2 is FYEKMQ in the germline V gene (reference sequence). DNA for the CDR3: TGTGCCAGCAGCCAGAACGCTGAAGCTTTCTTT. Translated, it gives CASSQNAEAFF. Drawing the rest from reference TRBV13 and TRBJ1-1, the complete variable domain is AAGVIQSPRHLIKEKRETATLKCYPIPRHDTVYWYQQGPGQDPQFLISFYEKMQSDKGSIPDRFSAQQFSDYHSELNMSSLELGDSALYFCASSQNAEAFFGQGTRLTVV.

The chain links TRBV29-1 to TRBJ2-6; TRBD1 aligns across 10 bases. The CDR3 is made up of 15 amino acids. V shed 4 bases and J 0 bases; nucleotides not matched to a gene: 0. The germline V gene encodes CDR1 SQVTM and CDR2 ANQGSEA. In nucleotides, the CDR3 is TGCAGCGTTGGACAGGGGGCCTCTGGGGCCAACGTCCTGACTTTC. It is translated as CSVGQGASGANVLTF.

This CDR3 is CASSPHGQGGQPQHF. The CDR3 DNA follows: TGTGCCAGCAGCCCCCACGGACAGGGAGGTCAGCCCCAGCATTTT. The gene calls are TRBV11-2 and TRBJ1-5; 8 nucleotides agree with TRBD1. The CDR3 is made up of 15 amino acids. The germline gives CDR1 SGHAT, CDR2 FQNNGV. With V trimmed by 5 bases and J by 6 bases, 9 bases remained unmatched.

The CDR3 spells CASSLTGVLNEQFF. The CDR3 nucleotides are TGCGCCAGCAGCTTGACCGGTGTCCTGAATGAGCAGTTCTTC. The gene calls are TRBV5-1 and TRBJ2-1; D unresolved. V was pared by 1 base and J by 7 bases, with 12 bases between. This CDR3 has 14 residues. Germline assignment: CDR1 SGHRS and CDR2 YFSETQ.

The V call is TRBV7-9, the J call TRBJ2-5; possible D gene TRBD2, 7 bases. This CDR3 is built from 16 residues. V lost 6 bases and J 0 bases, leaving 17 bases between the germline ends. Looked up from germline, CDR1 is SEHNR and CDR2 is FQNEAQ (reference sequence). The CDR3 coding sequence is TGTGCCAGCAGGCCTTCCCGGGGGGCTGACCAAGAGACCCAGTACTTC. This codes for CASRPSRGADQETQYF.

This chain links TRBV2 with TRBJ2-3, with 12 bases fitting TRBD2. The junction had 12 bases not matched to a gene; V was cut back by 3 bases and J by 5 bases. The CDR3 runs 18 residues. The germline CDR1 and CDR2 sequences are SNHLY and FYNNEI. The DNA of the CDR3 is TGTGCCAGCAGTGAGGAGCTCCTAGCGGGAGGGCCTAGAGATACGCAGTATTTT. Protein sequence: CASSEELLAGGPRDTQYF.

The V call is TRBV4-1, the J call TRBJ1-1; D ambiguous. Germline V gives CDR1 MGHRA, CDR2 YSYEKL. The CDR3 runs to 15 residues. The V end was cut by 2 bases, the J end by 0 bases, with 10 bases between. CDR3 nucleotides: TGCGCCAGCAGCCAACCAAGAGATATGAACACTGAAGCTTTCTTT. Protein: CASSQPRDMNTEAFF.

A word on this clone: Other DNA sequences in the same sample also yield this CDR3. This sequence joins TRBV10-1 and TRBJ2-1; TRBD1 agrees at 9 bases. With 0 bases clipped from V and 4 bases from J, the junction kept 1 base outside the gene matches. This CDR3 is 15 amino acids long. Per the germline V gene, CDR1 is WNHNN and CDR2 is SYGVQD (reference sequence). The CDR3 protein is CASSESGQGYNEQFF. The CDR3 DNA is TGCGCCAGCAGTGAGTCGGGACAGGGATACAATGAGCAGTTCTTC.

The chain joins TRBV29-1 to TRBJ1-4; tentatively, D is TRBD1 (6 bases). Germline CDR1 and CDR2: SQVTM and ANQGSEA. This CDR3 comprises 14 residues. V was cut by 4 bases and J by 7 bases, with 16 bases left in between. The CDR3, as DNA: TGCAGCGTTGCGGCGGACCAGGGGTCTGAAAAACTGTTTTTT. Its translation is CSVAADQGSEKLFF.

This chain joins TRBV4-1 and TRBJ1-5; 8 bases match TRBD1. The length of the CDR3 is 15 residues. V was pared by 4 bases and J by 5 bases, with 7 bases of the junction left unmatched. In germline, CDR1 is MGHRA, CDR2 YSYEKL. CDR3 amino acids: CASSLGQGDYQPQHF. The CDR3 DNA is TGCGCCAGCAGCCTCGGACAGGGAGACTATCAGCCCCAGCATTTT.

This clone was found a few times. This rearrangement joins TRBV19 to TRBJ2-3, with 12 bases matching TRBD2. Germline V CDR1 and CDR2: LNHDA, SQIVND (reference sequence). The CDR3 runs 17 residues. Trimming removed 5 bases from V and 0 bases from J; junction bases left unmatched: 6. In DNA form, the CDR3 reads TGTGCCAGTAGTGTCGGACTAGCGGGACCGAGCACAGATACGCAGTATTTT. This encodes CASSVGLAGPSTDTQYF. Combining the CDR3 with reference TRBV19 and TRBJ2-3 gives the whole variable domain DGGITQSPKYLFRKEGQNVTLSCEQNLNHDAMYWYRQDPGQGLRLIYYSQIVNDFQKGDIAEGYSVSREKKESFPLTVTSAQKNPTAFYLCASSVGLAGPSTDTQYFGPGTRLTVL.

The chain links TRBV28 to TRBJ1-2; D gene ambiguous. Trimming removed 8 bases at V and 2 bases at J, with 15 bases between. The CDR3 has 14 residues. Looked up from germline, CDR1 is MDHEN and CDR2 is SYDVKM. The CDR3 is CASSPSTLNYGYTF. The DNA for the CDR3 is TGTGCCAGCTCTCCCTCCACGCTAAACTATGGCTACACCTTC.

The chain recombines TRBV28 with TRBJ2-2, with TRBD2 matching 8 bases. The J segment lost 4 bases and the V segment lost 5 bases, leaving 12 bases of the junction unmatched. CDR3 length: 17 residues. The V gene's germline CDR1 is MDHEN and CDR2 SYDVKM. The CDR3 DNA reads as TGTGCCAGCAGTCCGAGTAGGGGACTAGGCCCCACCGGGGAGCTGTTTTTT. Residues: CASSPSRGLGPTGELFF.

The V and J genes are TRBV10-3 and TRBJ1-5, with 7 bases aligning to TRBD1. There are 15 residues in the CDR3. CDR1 and CDR2 (germline): ENHRY, SYGVKD. V was pared by 6 bases and J by 3 bases, with 8 bases of the junction left unmatched. CDR3 sequence reads: CAIRGDRVPNQPQHF. CDR3 nucleotide sequence: TGTGCCATCAGAGGTGACAGGGTCCCCAATCAGCCCCAGCATTTT.

This clone was counted only a few times. The chain combines TRBV9 with TRBJ1-1; a weak D match, TRBD1 (5 bases). Germline V lookup: CDR1 SGDLS, CDR2 YYNGEE. The CDR3 totals 13 residues. V lost 7 bases, J lost 1 base, and 11 bases lay in between. The CDR3, as DNA: TGTGCCAGCGCCGACAGTGGGAACACTGAAGCTTTCTTT. Its protein product is CASADSGNTEAFF.